Here is one T cell receptor (beta chain) with its context. Its antigen is not identified. Some clones are missing from TCRdb's copy, which holds only in-frame ones; the method was immunoSEQ multiplex PCR. The profile covers over 90,000 clones, with over 85% appearing a single time and under 1.5% taken by the ten largest. The data derive from a study of graft-versus-host responses after intestinal transplantation. This CDR3 contains 16 residues. Germline V gene lookup returns CDR1 MNHEY and CDR2 SVGAGI. V shed 3 bases, J shed 0 bases, and the junction held 7 bases outside the gene matches. The clonotype originates from a human donor who received an intestinal transplant. The chain joins TRBV6-5 to TRBJ1-1; 7 positions agree with TRBD1. The specimen was unstimulated CD8+ T cells sorted from spleen or lymph node cells, collected before intestinal transplant. The CDR3 spells CASSYPGGTLNTEAFF. CDR3 in DNA: TGTGCCAGCAGTTATCCAGGGGGAACCTTGAACACTGAAGCTTTCTTT.